One and the same sample provided the 27 T cell receptor beta chains below, sequenced in a study of regulatory T cells in long-lasting Graves disease. Construction of the TCR beta libraries employed iRepertoire HTBI primers in conjunction with Arm-PCR of CDR3 regions. TCRdb reprocessed the multiplex PCR reads with MiXCR, giving one entry per CDR3 protein. There are more than 300,000 distinct CDR3 sequences in the sample; approximately 25% occur only once, and around 30% lies in the top ten. Time point in this sample: persistent/refractory GD, antithyroid drugs over 5 years with positive TRAb. Following extraction of RNA from PBMCs, that RNA was used to make the TCR library. The sample consisted of peripheral blood mononuclear cells (PBMCs), taken when the disease was refractory, from a patient treated with antithyroid drugs. The source is a woman aged 40 to 50 with Graves disease.

This clonotype came up a few times. The rearrangement links TRBV6-1 to TRBJ1-3; possibly TRBD1 for D (6 bases). Germline assignment: CDR1 MNHNS and CDR2 SASEGT. The CDR3 spans 15 residues. Trimming stripped 6 bases from V and 2 bases from J, with 14 bases between. The DNA of the CDR3 is TGTGCCAGCAGCTACCACAGGGAGACTGGAAACACCATATATTTT. It is translated as CASSYHRETGNTIYF.

This clonotype was counted ten times or more. The J gene is TRBJ1-2, the V gene TRBV29-1, with D possibly TRBD1 on 5 matching bases. This CDR3 is 13 amino acids long. In germline, CDR1 is SQVTM, CDR2 ANQGSEA. The V end was cut by 7 bases, the J end by 4 bases, with 16 bases between. Here the CDR3 reads CSASSTATYGYTF. The CDR3 nucleotides are TGCAGCGCGAGCTCGACAGCAACCTATGGCTACACCTTC.

The chain joins TRBV6-9 to TRBJ1-4; TRBD1 matches at 9 bases. The CDR3 is made up of 15 amino acids. The V gene's germline CDR1 is MNHGY and CDR2 SVAAGI. V lost 3 bases and J lost 8; bases outside the gene matches: 7. The chain's CDR3 is CASSYPTGGWEKLFF. For the CDR3, the DNA is TGTGCCAGCAGTTACCCCACAGGGGGCTGGGAAAAACTGTTTTTT.

This clonotype came up many times. The chain has TRBV11-2 and TRBJ2-7, with a tentative D call TRBD2 (6 bases). Trimming removed 8 bases from V and 2 bases from J, with 16 bases in between. Germline values: CDR1 SGHAT, CDR2 FQNNGV. This CDR3 spans 14 amino acids. CDR3 region: CASANSGSTYEQYF. Written as DNA, the CDR3 is TGTGCCAGCGCGAATAGCGGATCAACCTACGAGCAGTACTTC. The variable domain in full, completed from reference TRBV11-2 and TRBJ2-7, reads EAGVAQSPRYKIIEKRQSVAFWCNPISGHATLYWYQQILGQGPKLLIQFQNNGVVDDSQLPKDRFSAERLKGVDSTLKIQPAKLEDSAVYLCASANSGSTYEQYFGPGTRLTVT.

This clonotype was seen more than once but under ten times. V usage is TRBV28 and J usage is TRBJ2-1; unclear D gene. Trimming removed 5 bases from V and 4 bases from J, with 12 bases in between. Germline CDR1 reads MDHEN; CDR2 reads SYDVKM. The CDR3 totals 14 residues. The DNA of the CDR3 is TGTGCCAGCAGTCCGTTCATGGGTTACAATGAGCAGTTCTTC. Amino acid sequence: CASSPFMGYNEQFF.

This clonotype was picked up a small number of times. The chain joins TRBV6-5 to TRBJ2-1, with D perhaps matching TRBD2 (6 bases). This CDR3 contains 18 residues. V lost 5 bases, J lost 5 bases, and 25 bases lay in between. The germline V gene encodes CDR1 MNHEY and CDR2 SVGAGI. CDR3 loop: CASSHCPGTHTKDNEQFF. The CDR3 DNA reads TGTGCCAGCAGTCACTGTCCCGGGACTCATACAAAAGACAATGAGCAGTTCTTC.

A remark on this clonotype: With a much larger clone just one base away, this may be a read error. The V gene is TRBV28, the J gene TRBJ1-3; tentatively, D is TRBD1 (5 bases). CDR3 length: 14 residues. Germline V gene data show CDR1 as MDHEN and CDR2 as SYDVKM. The CDR3 nucleotides read TGTGCCAGCAGTTTGACGGGGACTGGAGACACCATATATTTT. This sequence encodes CASSLTGTGDTIYF.

This chain links TRBV5-4 with TRBJ1-1; D may be TRBD1 (5 bases). This CDR3 spans 14 amino acids. Trimming removed 1 base at V and 3 bases at J, with 10 bases between. CDR1 and CDR2 from the germline V gene are SGHNT and YYREEE (reference sequence). The CDR3 loop reads CASSLWGADTEAFF. Written as DNA, the CDR3 is TGTGCCAGCAGCTTGTGGGGCGCGGACACTGAAGCTTTCTTT.

This clonotype was seen a few times. The genes are TRBV29-1 and TRBJ2-1; D possibly corresponds to TRBD2 (5 bases). The CDR3 has 13 amino acids. The germline V gene has CDR1 SQVTM and CDR2 ANQGSEA. Deletions cut 5 bases from V and 7 bases from J, with 15 bases between. The CDR3 here is CSVLDSILNEQFF. CDR3 bases: TGCAGCGTTTTGGACTCAATTTTGAATGAGCAGTTCTTC.

The CDR3 DNA follows: TGTGCCAGCAGCTCCTCCTCCTCCTACGAGCAGTACTTC. Protein: CASSSSSSYEQYF. The chain uses TRBV27 and TRBJ2-7; D is uncertain. With 6 bases removed from V and 0 bases from J, the gap between germline ends came to 9 bases. This CDR3 has 13 amino acids. Germline values: CDR1 MNHEY, CDR2 SMNVEV (reference sequence).

The chain links TRBV12-3 or TRBV12-4 to TRBJ2-2; D is unclear. CDR3 length: 14 amino acids. The V end was cut by 6 bases, the J end by 5 bases, with 13 bases between. CDR3 in DNA: TGTGCCAGCAGGCAAAGGGTGGAAACCGGGGAGCTGTTTTTT. Protein sequence: CASRQRVETGELFF.

This clonotype was found a few times. This sequence joins TRBV20-1 and TRBJ1-1, with a possible D match to TRBD1 (5 bases). Germline assignment: CDR1 DFQATT and CDR2 SNEGSKA (reference sequence). Trimming left V 3 bases short and J 3 bases short, with 8 bases between. The CDR3 loop spans 12 amino acids. The CDR3 sequence: CSASEGDTEAFF. Here the CDR3 DNA reads TGCAGTGCTAGCGAAGGGGACACTGAAGCTTTCTTT.

This clonotype showed up many times. The CDR3 region is CASSYRVGKDTEAFF. In DNA, the CDR3 is TGTGCCAGCAGTTATCGGGTAGGGAAGGACACTGAAGCTTTCTTT. The chain couples TRBV6-5 to TRBJ1-1; D remains unclear. The V gene's germline CDR1 is MNHEY and CDR2 SVGAGI. Between the trimmed V and J ends, which lost 3 bases and 3 bases, there was a span of 14 bases. CDR3 length: 15 residues.

This clonotype was observed a few times. V gene TRBV27 combines with J gene TRBJ1-6; D call uncertain. Germline V gene lookup returns CDR1 MNHEY and CDR2 SMNVEV (reference sequence). The CDR3 extends over 15 amino acids. Trimming cost V 0 bases and J 5 bases, with 8 bases left between them. CDR3 protein: CASSLSNRNNSPLHF. The CDR3, as DNA: TGTGCCAGCAGTTTATCCAACAGAAATAATTCACCCCTCCACTTT.

The chain has TRBV29-1 and TRBJ2-1; the D is unclear. The CDR3 contains 12 residues. CDR1 and CDR2 (germline): SQVTM, ANQGSEA. Trimming pared 3 bases from V and 3 bases from J, leaving 6 bases between. The CDR3, as DNA: TGCAGCGTTGATGGCAACTACAATGAGCAGTTCTTC. Its protein is CSVDGNYNEQFF.

This clonotype was counted ten times or more. The chain has TRBV2 and TRBJ1-4, with TRBD1 matching 8 bases. The germline V gene has CDR1 SNHLY and CDR2 FYNNEI. This CDR3 is 15 amino acids long. V was pared by 6 bases and J by 7 bases, with 10 bases of the junction left unmatched. The CDR3, as DNA: TGTGCCAGCAGAGGAGACAGGGGATGGCCTGAAAAACTGTTTTTT. This encodes CASRGDRGWPEKLFF.

This clonotype was detected a few times. J is TRBJ1-2 and V is TRBV6-1; 7 bases map to TRBD1. The CDR3 consists of 15 residues. V lost 6 bases and J lost 2; bases outside the gene matches: 9. Germline V gene sequence: CDR1 MNHNS, CDR2 SASEGT. For the CDR3, the DNA is TGTGCCAGCAGAATACCGGGACAGAAGAACTATGGCTACACCTTC. Translation gives CASRIPGQKNYGYTF.

This chain connects TRBV29-1 to TRBJ2-5; tentative D call: TRBD1 (6 bases). V was cut by 7 bases and J by 1 base, with 19 bases left in between. The CDR3 is 15 residues long. In germline, CDR1 is SQVTM, CDR2 ANQGSEA. The DNA of the CDR3 is TGCAGCGCCAGCTCCACAGGGTTCCCCCAAGAGACCCAGTACTTC. This gives the protein CSASSTGFPQETQYF. The variable domain in full, completed from reference TRBV29-1 and TRBJ2-5, reads SAVISQKPSRDICQRGTSLTIQCQVDSQVTMMFWYRQQPGQSLTLIATANQGSEATYESGFVIDKFPISRPNLTFSTLTVSNMSPEDSSIYLCSASSTGFPQETQYFGPGTRLLVL.

This sequence joins TRBV4-1 and TRBJ1-4, with TRBD1 identical over 10 bases. This CDR3 has 15 amino acids. Germline assignment: CDR1 MGHRA and CDR2 YSYEKL. The J segment lost 10 bases and the V segment lost 3 bases, leaving 8 bases of the junction unmatched. Written as DNA, the CDR3 is TGCGCCAGCAGCCACGACAGGGGGCGAGGGGGAAAACTGTTTTTT. It encodes CASSHDRGRGGKLFF.

The J gene is TRBJ2-7, the V gene TRBV4-1; D could derive from TRBD1 or TRBD2 (5 bases each). V was shortened by 4 bases and J by 2 bases, with 12 bases between the two germline ends. Germline V lookup: CDR1 MGHRA, CDR2 YSYEKL. This CDR3 comprises 14 residues. CDR3 sequence: CASSLGTAAYEQYF. CDR3 bases: TGCGCCAGCAGCCTCGGGACGGCTGCCTACGAGCAGTACTTC.

A few counts support this clonotype. The chain recombines TRBV19 with TRBJ2-1, with 14 positions matching TRBD2. Unmatched junction bases numbered 17, after V lost 4 bases and J lost 6 bases. Germline V gene lookup returns CDR1 LNHDA and CDR2 SQIVND (reference sequence). The CDR3 sequence is 20 residues long. The CDR3 region is CASSKTGLAGDSFGANEQFF. For the CDR3, the DNA is TGTGCCAGTAGTAAGACGGGACTAGCGGGAGATTCTTTCGGGGCCAATGAGCAGTTCTTC.

This clonotype was observed a handful of times. This chain uses TRBV5-8 with TRBJ1-1; a possible D gene is TRBD1 (6 bases). The CDR3 runs to 14 residues. Germline loops: CDR1 SGHTS, CDR2 YDEGEE. V was trimmed by 0 bases and J by 5 bases, leaving 11 bases between them. The CDR3 loop is CASSLDWGATEAFF. The DNA for the CDR3 is TGTGCCAGCAGCTTGGATTGGGGGGCGACTGAAGCTTTCTTT.

The chain carries TRBV6-4 and TRBJ1-3; TRBD1 is a possible D gene (5 bases). Deletions cut 5 bases from V and 5 bases from J, with 19 bases between. Germline assignment: CDR1 MRHNA and CDR2 SNTAGT. The CDR3 is 16 residues long. The chain's CDR3 is CASSYGGEGDRNTIYF. The CDR3 DNA reads TGTGCCAGCAGTTACGGGGGAGAGGGTGACCGAAACACCATATATTTT.

This clonotype was picked up a small number of times. The chain couples TRBV20-1 to TRBJ2-3; D is unclear. CDR1 is DFQATT, CDR2 SNEGSKA, per germline (reference sequence). The CDR3 spans 12 residues. Trimming left V 6 bases short and J 9 bases short, with 16 bases between. In DNA, the CDR3 is TGCAGTGCCGCCCAACGGAGTCCCACGCAGTATTTT. Amino acid sequence: CSAAQRSPTQYF.

The sample holds many counts of this clonotype. V and J are TRBV5-1 and TRBJ2-2; no clear D gene. CDR1 is SGHRS and CDR2 is YFSETQ in the germline V gene. This CDR3 spans 11 amino acids. V lost 2 bases and J 8 bases, leaving 4 bases between the germline ends. The CDR3 bases are TGCGCCAGCAGCTTCGGGGGGGAGCTGTTTTTT. Translated: CASSFGGELFF.

This clonotype was observed a handful of times. The chain combines TRBV19 with TRBJ2-7, with D hard to call. Per the germline V gene, CDR1 is LNHDA and CDR2 is SQIVND (reference sequence). V lost 0 bases to trimming and J lost 2 bases, with 11 bases between them. The CDR3 spans 15 residues. In nucleotides, the CDR3 is TGTGCCAGTAGTATAGAATCCGGCAGTACCTACGAGCAGTACTTC. Amino acid sequence: CASSIESGSTYEQYF.

The chain combines TRBV4-1 with TRBJ2-7; 9 nucleotides match TRBD2. With V trimmed by 0 bases and J by 7 bases, 7 bases remained unmatched. Looked up from germline, CDR1 is MGHRA and CDR2 is YSYEKL. This CDR3 has 15 amino acids. CDR3 DNA sequence: TGCGCCAGCAGCCAAGATGGACTAGCGAGGAGGGAGCAGTACTTC. Translation: CASSQDGLARREQYF.